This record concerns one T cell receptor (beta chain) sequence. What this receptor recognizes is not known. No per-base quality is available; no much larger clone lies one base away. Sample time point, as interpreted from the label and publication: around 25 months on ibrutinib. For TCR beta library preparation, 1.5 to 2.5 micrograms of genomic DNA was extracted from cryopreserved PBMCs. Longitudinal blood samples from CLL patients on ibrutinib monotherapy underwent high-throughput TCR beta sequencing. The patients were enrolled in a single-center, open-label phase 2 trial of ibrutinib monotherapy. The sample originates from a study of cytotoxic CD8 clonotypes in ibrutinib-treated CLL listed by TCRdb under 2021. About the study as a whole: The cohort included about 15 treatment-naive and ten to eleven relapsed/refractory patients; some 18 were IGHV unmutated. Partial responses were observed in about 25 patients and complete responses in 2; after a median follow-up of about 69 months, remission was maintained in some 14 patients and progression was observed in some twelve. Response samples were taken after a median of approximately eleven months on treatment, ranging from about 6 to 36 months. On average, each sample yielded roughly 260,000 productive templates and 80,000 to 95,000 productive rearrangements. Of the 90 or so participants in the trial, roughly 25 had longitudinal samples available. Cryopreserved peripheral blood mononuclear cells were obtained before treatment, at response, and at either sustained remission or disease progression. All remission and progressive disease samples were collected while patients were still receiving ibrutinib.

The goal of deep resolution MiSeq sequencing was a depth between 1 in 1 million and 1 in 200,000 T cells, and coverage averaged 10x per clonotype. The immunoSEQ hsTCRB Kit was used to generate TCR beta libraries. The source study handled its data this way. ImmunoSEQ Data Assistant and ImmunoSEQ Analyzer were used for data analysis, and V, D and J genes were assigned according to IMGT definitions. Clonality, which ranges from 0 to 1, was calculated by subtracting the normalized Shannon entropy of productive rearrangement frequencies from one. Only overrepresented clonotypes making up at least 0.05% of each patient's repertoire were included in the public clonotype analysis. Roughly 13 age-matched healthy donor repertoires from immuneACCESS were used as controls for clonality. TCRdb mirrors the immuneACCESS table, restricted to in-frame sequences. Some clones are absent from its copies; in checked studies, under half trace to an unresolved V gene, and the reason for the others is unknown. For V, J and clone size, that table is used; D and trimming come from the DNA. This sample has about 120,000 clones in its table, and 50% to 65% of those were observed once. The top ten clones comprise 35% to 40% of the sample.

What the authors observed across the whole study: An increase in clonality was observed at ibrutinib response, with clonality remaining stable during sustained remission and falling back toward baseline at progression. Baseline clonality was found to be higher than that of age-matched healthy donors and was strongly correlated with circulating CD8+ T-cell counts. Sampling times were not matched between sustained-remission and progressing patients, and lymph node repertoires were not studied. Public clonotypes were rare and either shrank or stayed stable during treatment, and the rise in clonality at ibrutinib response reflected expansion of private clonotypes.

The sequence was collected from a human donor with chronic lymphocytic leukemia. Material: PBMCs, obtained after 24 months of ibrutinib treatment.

In nucleotides, the sequence is TGTGCCAGCAGTTTATCTCAGTGGGGATCGCGTCAGCCCCAGCATTTT. This sequence encodes CASSLSQWGSRQPQHF. This receptor chain uses TRBV28 and TRBJ1-5; no confident D gene assignment can be made. The germline V gene specifies MDHEN as CDR1 and SYDVKM as CDR2. V lost 1 base and J lost 6 bases; the stretch between them is 16 bases long. The cysteine opens and the phenylalanine closes a CDR3 of 16 amino acids. Left in the record is the CDR3 DNA by itself, 48 bases read in frame from the first base.